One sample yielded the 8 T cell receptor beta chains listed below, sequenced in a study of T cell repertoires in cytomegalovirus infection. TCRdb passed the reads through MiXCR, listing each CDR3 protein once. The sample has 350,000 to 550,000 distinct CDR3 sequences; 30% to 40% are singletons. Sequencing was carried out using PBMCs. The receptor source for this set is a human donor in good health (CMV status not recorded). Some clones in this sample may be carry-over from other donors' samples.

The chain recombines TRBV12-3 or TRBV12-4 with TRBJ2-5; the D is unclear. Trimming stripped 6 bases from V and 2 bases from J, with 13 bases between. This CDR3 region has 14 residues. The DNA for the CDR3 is TGTGCCAGCAGGCAAAACAGTTTTCAAGAGACCCAGTACTTC. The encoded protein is CASRQNSFQETQYF.

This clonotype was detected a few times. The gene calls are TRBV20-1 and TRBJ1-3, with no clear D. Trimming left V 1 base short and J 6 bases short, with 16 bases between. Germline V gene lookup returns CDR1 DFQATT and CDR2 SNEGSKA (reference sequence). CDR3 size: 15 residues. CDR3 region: CSARVRGTFKNTIYF. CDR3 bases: TGCAGTGCTAGAGTTCGGGGAACGTTCAAAAACACCATATATTTT.

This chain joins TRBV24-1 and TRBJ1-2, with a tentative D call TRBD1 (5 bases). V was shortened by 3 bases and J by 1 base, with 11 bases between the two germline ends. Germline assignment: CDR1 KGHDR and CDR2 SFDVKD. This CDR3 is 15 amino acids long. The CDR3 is CATSDPGPFNYGYTF. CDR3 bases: TGTGCCACCAGTGATCCGGGACCCTTTAACTATGGCTACACCTTC.

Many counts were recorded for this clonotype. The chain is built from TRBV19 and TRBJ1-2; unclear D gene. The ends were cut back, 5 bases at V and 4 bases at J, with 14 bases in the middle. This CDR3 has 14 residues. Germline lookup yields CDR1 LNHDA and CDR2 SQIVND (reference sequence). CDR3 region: CASSHRGPSYGYTF. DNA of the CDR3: TGTGCCAGTAGTCATCGTGGCCCTAGCTATGGCTACACCTTC.

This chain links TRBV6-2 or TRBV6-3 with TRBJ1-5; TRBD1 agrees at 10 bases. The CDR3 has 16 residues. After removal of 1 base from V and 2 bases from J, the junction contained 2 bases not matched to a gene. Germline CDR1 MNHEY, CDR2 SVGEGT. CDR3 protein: CASSYYGTGGNQPQHF. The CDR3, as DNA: TGTGCCAGCAGTTACTATGGGACAGGGGGCAATCAGCCCCAGCATTTT.

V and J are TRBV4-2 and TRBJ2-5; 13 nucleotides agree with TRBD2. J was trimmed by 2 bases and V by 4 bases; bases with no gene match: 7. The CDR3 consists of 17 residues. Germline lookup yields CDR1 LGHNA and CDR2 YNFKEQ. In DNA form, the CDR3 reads TGTGCCAGCAGCCTCGGTGGGACTAGCGGGGTACAAGAGACCCAGTACTTC. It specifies CASSLGGTSGVQETQYF.

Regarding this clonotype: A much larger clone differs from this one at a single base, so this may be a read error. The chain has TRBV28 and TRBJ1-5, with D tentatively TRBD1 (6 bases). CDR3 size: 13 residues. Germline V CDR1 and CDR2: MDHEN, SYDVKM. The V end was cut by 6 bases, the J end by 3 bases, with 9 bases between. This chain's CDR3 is CASRHRDNQPQHF. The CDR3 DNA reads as TGTGCCAGCAGACACAGGGACAATCAGCCCCAGCATTTT.

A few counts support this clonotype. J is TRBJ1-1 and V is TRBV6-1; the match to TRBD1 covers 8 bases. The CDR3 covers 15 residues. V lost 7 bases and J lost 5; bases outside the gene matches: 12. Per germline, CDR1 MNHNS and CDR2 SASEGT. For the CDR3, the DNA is TGTGCCAGCATCCCAACACGGACAGGGCCTACTGAAGCTTTCTTT. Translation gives CASIPTRTGPTEAFF.